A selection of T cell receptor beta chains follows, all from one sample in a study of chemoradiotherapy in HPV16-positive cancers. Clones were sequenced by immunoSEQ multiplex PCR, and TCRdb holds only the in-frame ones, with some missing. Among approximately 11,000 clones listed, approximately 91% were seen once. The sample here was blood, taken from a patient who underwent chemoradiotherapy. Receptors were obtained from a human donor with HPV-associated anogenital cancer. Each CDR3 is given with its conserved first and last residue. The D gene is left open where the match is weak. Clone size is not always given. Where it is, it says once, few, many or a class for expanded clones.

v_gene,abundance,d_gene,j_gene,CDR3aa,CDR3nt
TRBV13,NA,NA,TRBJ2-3,CASSFRVLDTDTQYF,TGTGCCAGCAGCTTCAGGGTTTTGGACACAGATACGCAGTATTTT
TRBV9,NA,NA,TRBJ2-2,CASSLIGYGGTGELFF,TGTGCCAGCAGCCTAATAGGGTATGGGGGTACCGGGGAGCTGTTTTTT
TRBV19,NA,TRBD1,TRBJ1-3,CASRHRGQADTIYF,TGTGCCAGTAGGCACAGGGGTCAGGCGGACACCATATATTTT
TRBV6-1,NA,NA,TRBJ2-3,CASSEFDSSTDTQYF,TGTGCCAGCAGTGAATTTGACAGTAGCACAGATACGCAGTATTTT
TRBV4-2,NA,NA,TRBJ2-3,CASSQNPSGVDTQYF,TGTGCCAGCAGCCAAAACCCCTCAGGGGTAGATACGCAGTATTTT
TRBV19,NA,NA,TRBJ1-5,CASSIRAGARDQPQHF,TGTGCCAGTAGTATTAGGGCAGGGGCTAGGGATCAGCCCCAGCATTTT
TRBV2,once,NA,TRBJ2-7,CASSPVGQIYEQYF,TGTGCCAGCAGCCCGGTGGGTCAGATCTACGAGCAGTACTTC
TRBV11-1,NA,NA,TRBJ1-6,CASSYDLGGPLHF,TGTGCCAGCAGTTATGACCTCGGAGGCCCCCTCCACTTT
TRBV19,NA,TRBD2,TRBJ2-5,CASSIGLGLAGKETQYF,TGTGCCAGTAGTATAGGGTTGGGACTAGCGGGGAAGGAGACCCAGTACTTC
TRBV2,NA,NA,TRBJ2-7,CASSDRANEQCF,TGTGCCAGCAGTGATCGGGCTAACGAGCAGTGCTTC
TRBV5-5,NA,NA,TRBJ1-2,CASTKYTGGAGKGYTF,TGTGCCAGCACCAAGTATACGGGGGGCGCGGGGAAAGGCTACACCTTC
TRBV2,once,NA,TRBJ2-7,CASMGWREEQYF,TGTGCCAGCATGGGGTGGAGGGAGGAGCAGTACTTC
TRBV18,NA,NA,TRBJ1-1,CASSPLPLRGGTEAFF,TGTGCCAGCTCACCACTCCCTCTCAGGGGCGGAACTGAAGCTTTCTTT
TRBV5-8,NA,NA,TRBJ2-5,CASSLNREETQYF,TGTGCCAGCAGCTTGAACAGGGAAGAGACCCAGTACTTC
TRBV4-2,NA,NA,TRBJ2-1,CASSQDGSSYNEQFF,TGTGCCAGCAGCCAAGATGGAAGCTCCTACAATGAGCAGTTCTTC
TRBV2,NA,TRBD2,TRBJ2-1,CASSSILAGAFWDEQFF,TGTGCCAGCAGTTCCATTTTAGCGGGGGCCTTCTGGGATGAGCAGTTCTTC
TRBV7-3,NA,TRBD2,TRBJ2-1,CASSLTAGRTSGGADNEQFF,TGTGCCAGCAGCTTAACGGCTGGGAGGACTAGCGGGGGGGCGGACAATGAGCAGTTCTTC